One sample yielded the 5 T cell receptor beta chains listed below, sequenced in a study of spatial heterogeneity in lung cancer. Via MiXCR, TCRdb re-called the 5' RACE reads, giving one row per CDR3 protein. The repertoire holds some 2,400 distinct CDR3 sequences, with around 14% as singletons. The time point here: sample taken at primary tumor resection. The starting material was normal lung tissue next to the tumor, obtained at surgery. The receptors were gathered from a female donor with early-stage non-small cell lung cancer.

By share, this clonotype ranks as medium-sized. V gene TRBV20-1 combines with J gene TRBJ2-7; D possibly corresponds to TRBD1 (5 bases). The germline V gene encodes CDR1 DFQATT and CDR2 SNEGSKA (reference sequence). The CDR3 loop spans 15 amino acids. V lost 0 bases, J lost 0 bases, and 12 bases lay in between. The CDR3 loop reads CSARESTGSSYEQYF. DNA of the CDR3: TGCAGTGCTAGAGAATCAACAGGAAGCTCCTACGAGCAGTACTTC.

Judged by abundance, this clonotype is medium-sized. This chain joins TRBV27 and TRBJ1-6, with 7 bases matching TRBD1. Unmatched junction bases numbered 7, after V lost 7 bases and J lost 7 bases. The germline gives CDR1 MNHEY, CDR2 SMNVEV (reference sequence). The CDR3 contains 14 residues. Here the CDR3 reads CASKLPGQNSPLHF. DNA of the CDR3: TGTGCCAGCAAGCTGCCGGGACAGAATTCACCCCTCCACTTT.

This clonotype counts as medium-sized. The rearrangement uses TRBV18 and TRBJ2-3; D is unresolved. The CDR3 has 12 amino acids. V was pared by 6 bases and J by 0 bases, with 4 bases between. Germline V gene lookup returns CDR1 KGHSH and CDR2 LQKENI. The CDR3 DNA reads TGTGCCAGCTCTCCTAGCACAGATACGCAGTATTTT. Amino acids: CASSPSTDTQYF.

A few counts support this clonotype. The chain couples TRBV28 to TRBJ2-7; D unresolved. Looked up from germline, CDR1 is MDHEN and CDR2 is SYDVKM. Deletions cut 2 bases from V and 1 base from J, with 9 bases between. The CDR3 sequence is 14 residues long. CDR3 nucleotide sequence: TGTGCCAGCAGTTTACCGATCGCTTCCTACGAGCAGTACTTC. Encoded protein: CASSLPIASYEQYF. The full variable domain, its missing parts supplied by reference TRBV28 and TRBJ2-7, is DVKVTQSSRYLVKRTGEKVFLECVQDMDHENMFWYRQDPGLGLRLIYFSYDVKMKEKGDIPEGYSVSREKKERFSLILESASTNQTSMYLCASSLPIASYEQYFGPGTRLTVT.

This clonotype was detected ten times or more. The chain combines TRBV20-1 with TRBJ2-4; TRBD2 is a possible D gene (5 bases). CDR1 is DFQATT, CDR2 SNEGSKA, per germline (reference sequence). Trimming shortened V by 5 bases and J by 9 bases, and 23 bases separated the two germline ends. The CDR3 runs to 15 residues. Here the CDR3 reads CSARADGRAGGIQYF. CDR3 coding DNA: TGCAGTGCTCGAGCGGATGGGCGGGCGGGTGGCATTCAGTACTTC.